Listed below are T cell receptor beta chains from one sample, sequenced in a study of shared clonotypes between healthy human individuals. Produced via immunoSEQ multiplex PCR; TCRdb's table is partial and in-frame only. The sample has roughly 2.4 million clones; more than 90% are singletons. The sequenced material came from naive CD4+ T cells sorted from blood. The receptors derive from a man in his late teens or twenties in good health. Each CDR3 is given with its conserved first and last residue. The D gene is left open where the match is weak. Clone size, where shown, is once, few, many, or a class for clones that have expanded.

CDR3 length	D gene	clone size	J gene	V gene	CDR3 DNA	CDR3 protein
14	.	.	TRBJ1-2	TRBV12-2	TGTGCAAGTCGCTCGAACCTTGGGGCCCATGGCTACACCTTC	CASRSNLGAHGYTF
14	.	.	TRBJ2-7	TRBV7-2	TGTGCCAGCAGCTTTTATACAAGTACCTACGAGCAGTACTTC	CASSFYTSTYEQYF
13	.	once	TRBJ2-5	TRBV18	TGTGCCAGCTCACCACGCACAGAAGAGACCCAGTACTTC	CASSPRTEETQYF
11	.	.	TRBJ2-7	TRBV21-1	TGTGCCAGCAGCATTTTGAACGAGCAGTACTTC	CASSILNEQYF
16	.	.	TRBJ2-5	TRBV5-6	TGTGCCAGCAGCCTCGGGACGCAAAATTATGGCAAGACCCAGTACTTC	CASSLGTQNYGKTQYF
15	.	.	TRBJ2-5	TRBV10-3	TGTGCCATCAGTGAGTCGATGCTCGACCAAGAGACCCAGTACTTC	CAISESMLDQETQYF
12	.	.	TRBJ1-1	TRBV2	TGTGCCAGCACCCAGGCCAGGGACATTGCTTTCTTT	CASTQARDIAFF
14	.	.	TRBJ2-5	TRBV11-2	TGTGCCAGCAGTTCCTCGGGACCGAAGGAGACCCAGTACTTC	CASSSSGPKETQYF
16	.	.	TRBJ1-3	TRBV6-5	TGTGCCAGCAGTTACTCGCGGTTATCCTCTGGAAACACCATATATTTT	CASSYSRLSSGNTIYF
16	.	.	TRBJ2-7	TRBV13	TGTGCCAGCAGCCCAAGGGGGGGGCAGGTGATCTACGAGCAGTACTTC	CASSPRGGQVIYEQYF
14	TRBD1	.	TRBJ1-6	TRBV7-9	TGTGCCAGCAGCCAGGGACAGAATAATTCACCCCTCCACTTT	CASSQGQNNSPLHF